Below, 4 T cell receptor beta chains from the same sample are listed, as sequenced in a study of identical twins. From the 5' RACE reads, TCRdb called clonotypes with MiXCR, one entry per CDR3 protein. The sample has around 490,000 distinct CDR3 sequences; approximately 20% are singletons. These data were also filed under a second study, of yellow fever vaccine responses in identical twins.

The sample taken for sequencing was CD4+ T cells sorted from blood. The source is a woman under 30 in good health.

The gene calls are TRBV29-1 and TRBJ2-3; 8 bases map to TRBD2. CDR3 length: 19 residues. The junction had 18 bases not matched to a gene; V was cut back by 2 bases and J by 2 bases. Germline CDR1 reads SQVTM; CDR2 reads ANQGSEA. The CDR3 DNA reads as TGCAGCGTTGAAAGGATTTTGGGCGGGGGGCAAGAAATCACAGATACGCAGTATTTT. Encoded protein: CSVERILGGGQEITDTQYF.

The CDR3 DNA is TGTGCCAGCAGTTACCCCACAGGGGTGAACACTGAAGCTTTCTTT. Translating it yields CASSYPTGVNTEAFF. This sequence joins TRBV6-5 and TRBJ1-1, with TRBD1 matching over 7 bases. Trimming at V came to 2 bases and at J to 0 bases, leaving 3 bases not matched to a gene. The germline V gene encodes CDR1 MNHEY and CDR2 SVGAGI. The CDR3 consists of 15 residues.

The chain recombines TRBV6-5 with TRBJ2-5, with D maybe TRBD1 (6 bases). V shed 6 bases and J shed 3 bases, with 8 bases lying between them. The CDR3 has 12 residues. Germline loops: CDR1 MNHEY, CDR2 SVGAGI. CDR3 protein: CASRRTEETQYF. The CDR3, as DNA: TGTGCCAGCAGAAGGACAGAAGAGACCCAGTACTTC.

The gene calls are TRBV7-9 and TRBJ2-1; unclear D gene. The CDR3 has 15 amino acids. The germline V gene encodes CDR1 SEHNR and CDR2 FQNEAQ (reference sequence). Trimming pared 2 bases from V and 2 bases from J, leaving 10 bases between. The CDR3 DNA reads TGTGCCAGCAGCTTAAGGAGCAGGCCCTACAATGAGCAGTTCTTC. Protein sequence: CASSLRSRPYNEQFF.